Listed below are T cell receptor beta chains from one sample, sequenced in a study of shared T cell receptors in the human thymus. Only in-frame clones appear in the TCRdb table, and some are missing; sequencing was by immunoSEQ multiplex PCR. The data contain fewer than 700,000 clones, more than 75% of them singletons. These data also featured in a second study, about human thymus T cells.

The sample was thymocytes. The receptors were gathered from a boy in the first two years of life with a congenital heart defect. Each CDR3 is given with its conserved first and last residue. The order of the fields is clone size, V gene, J gene, D gene, CDR3 DNA, CDR3 protein. The D gene is left open where the match is weak. Clone size is not always given. Where it is, it says once, few, many or a class for expanded clones.

NA,TRBV4-3,TRBJ2-1,TRBD2,TGCGCCAGCAGCCAAGATGGTGGACTAGCGGGAGGGCCAGGGGGCAATGAGCAGTTCTTC,CASSQDGGLAGGPGGNEQFF
NA,TRBV5-4,TRBJ2-1,TRBD2,TGTGCCAGCAGCGATAAAACTAGCGGGAGGACGTACAATGAGCAGTTCTTC,CASSDKTSGRTYNEQFF
NA,TRBV15,TRBJ2-7,NA,TGTGCCACCAGCAGCTCAGACGAGCAGTACTTC,CATSSSDEQYF
NA,TRBV29-1,TRBJ1-1,NA,TGCAGCGTTGAACCCTGGACTACAGGGAACACTGAAGCTTTCTTT,CSVEPWTTGNTEAFF
NA,TRBV11-2,TRBJ2-7,TRBD1,TGTGCCAGCAGCTTAGTCTGGACAGGGAAATCCTACGAGCAGTACTTC,CASSLVWTGKSYEQYF
NA,TRBV28,TRBJ2-3,TRBD2,TGTGCCAGCAGGGGACTAGCGGGAGCCACAGATACGCAGTATTTT,CASRGLAGATDTQYF
NA,TRBV19,TRBJ1-5,TRBD1,TGTGCCAGTAGTATAGATCCTGACAGGGGTGACCAGCCCCAGCATTTT,CASSIDPDRGDQPQHF
NA,TRBV7-9,TRBJ1-1,NA,TGTGCCAGCAGCTTAGGTCCGGGGAACACTGAAGCTTTCTTT,CASSLGPGNTEAFF
NA,TRBV14,TRBJ2-7,NA,TGTGCCAGCAGCTCAACAGAGTTCCCCCTCGAGCAGTACTTC,CASSSTEFPLEQYF
NA,TRBV28,TRBJ1-1,NA,TGTGCCAGCAGTTTATGGCGGGGGCAGAACACTGAAGCTTTCTTT,CASSLWRGQNTEAFF
NA,TRBV7-4,TRBJ2-1,TRBD2,TGTGCCAGCAGCCCAGCGGGGGTCCTCTATGAGCAGTTCTTC,CASSPAGVLYEQFF
once,TRBV4-1,TRBJ1-2,NA,TGCGCCAGCAGCCAAGATGAAAGGGGGTATGGCTACACCTTC,CASSQDERGYGYTF
few,TRBV4-1,TRBJ1-3,TRBD1,TGCGCCAGCAGCCCCCAGGGGGTAGGAGGAAACACCATATATTTT,CASSPQGVGGNTIYF
NA,TRBV4-2,TRBJ2-3,TRBD1,TGTGCCAGCAGCCCCGGGACAGGGGAAGATACGCAGTATTTT,CASSPGTGEDTQYF
NA,TRBV28,TRBJ2-7,TRBD2,TGTGCCAGCAGTTTCTCCCATCTAGCGGGGGGTTCCTACGAGCAGTACTTC,CASSFSHLAGGSYEQYF
once,TRBV14,TRBJ1-4,NA,TGTGCCAGCAGCCAAGACAGGGGATCTAATGAAAAACTGTTTTTT,CASSQDRGSNEKLFF
NA,TRBV5-8,TRBJ1-4,NA,TGTGCCAGCAGCTTGAGGGCAGGGGCCGAGGATGAAAAACTGTTTTTT,CASSLRAGAEDEKLFF
NA,TRBV14,TRBJ2-1,NA,TGTGCCAGCAGCCAAGCCCCGGGAAACAATGAGCAGTTCTTC,CASSQAPGNNEQFF
NA,TRBV19,TRBJ2-1,TRBD2,TGTGCCACTTCGGACGGGACTAGCGGGAGGATTGGGGAGCAGTTCTTC,CATSDGTSGRIGEQFF
NA,TRBV29-1,TRBJ2-7,NA,TGCAGCGTTAGTTTGGAGCGAGACTACGAGCAGTACTTC,CSVSLERDYEQYF
NA,TRBV6-5,TRBJ2-3,NA,TGTGCCAGCAGCCCAGGACATCTCACAGATACGCAGTATTTT,CASSPGHLTDTQYF
NA,TRBV6-6,TRBJ1-2,TRBD1,TGTGCCGGCAGTACCGGGACAGGGATTTGTGGCTACACCTTC,CAGSTGTGICGYTF
NA,TRBV30,TRBJ1-1,TRBD1,TGTGCCTGGATCAGGGGGGACACTGAAGCTTTCTTT,CAWIRGDTEAFF
NA,TRBV30,TRBJ2-3,NA,TGTGCCTGGAGACGAGGTCGAGTAGCTCGCACAGATACGCAGTATTTT,CAWRRGRVARTDTQYF
NA,TRBV7-2,TRBJ2-7,TRBD2,TGTGCCAGCAGCCGACTAGCGCACTCCTACGAGCAGTACTTC,CASSRLAHSYEQYF
NA,TRBV5-6,TRBJ1-1,NA,TGTGCCAGCAGCTTGGACGGGTTGAACACTGAAGCTTTCTTT,CASSLDGLNTEAFF
NA,TRBV29-1,TRBJ2-5,NA,TGCAGCGTTGAAGCATCCGAAGTAGCGTGGGAGACCCAGTACTTC,CSVEASEVAWETQYF
NA,TRBV7-3,TRBJ2-1,NA,TGTGCCAGCAGCTTAATCGGAGGGGAGCAGTTCTTC,CASSLIGGEQFF
few,TRBV9,TRBJ2-5,TRBD2,TGTGCCAGCAGCGCGGTAGCGGGAGGGCCACGGGAGACCCAGTACTTC,CASSAVAGGPRETQYF
NA,TRBV19,TRBJ2-1,TRBD2,TGTGCCAGTAGCGGGACTAGCGGTTCCTCCTACAATGAGCAGTTCTTC,CASSGTSGSSYNEQFF
NA,TRBV6-1,TRBJ2-1,TRBD2,TGTGCCAGCAGTGAGCCTAGCGGAAGCTCCTACAATGAGCAGTTCTTC,CASSEPSGSSYNEQFF
few,TRBV30,TRBJ2-1,NA,TGTGCCTGGAGTACCCGACGGCGGGGATCCTACAATGAGCAGTTCTTC,CAWSTRRRGSYNEQFF
NA,TRBV7-2,TRBJ1-2,NA,TGTGCCAGCAGCTTTACCCGGGACTTTGACTATGGCTACACCTTC,CASSFTRDFDYGYTF
NA,TRBV4-1,TRBJ2-2,TRBD2,TGCGCCAGCAGCCAAAATGCGGGAGTGAGAACCGGGGAGCTGTTTTTT,CASSQNAGVRTGELFF
NA,TRBV25-1,TRBJ1-3,NA,TGTGCCAGCAGTTCAATCGCGGCCCCCGACACCATATATTTT,CASSSIAAPDTIYF
NA,TRBV10-3,TRBJ2-1,TRBD1,TGTGCCATCAGTGACAACCACCGCCGCCACCGGGACAGGATTAACAATGAGCAGTTCTTC,CAISDNHRRHRDRINNEQFF
NA,TRBV9,TRBJ2-3,TRBD2,TGTGCCAGCAGCGTAGTGGCGGGGGAGGGGTCAGATACGCAGTATTTT,CASSVVAGEGSDTQYF
NA,TRBV4-3,TRBJ1-2,NA,TGCGCCAGCAGCCAAGATCAGGGTGCTTTGTATGAGGGCTACACCTTC,CASSQDQGALYEGYTF
NA,TRBV5-1,TRBJ2-1,TRBD1,TGCGCCAGCATCGACAGGGGAGTCCACAATGAGCAGTTCTTC,CASIDRGVHNEQFF
NA,TRBV6-5,TRBJ2-7,TRBD2,TGTGCCAGCAGTTTGCCGGGGACTAGCGGGATTCTGGAGCAGTACTTC,CASSLPGTSGILEQYF